This is a list of T cell receptor beta chains from one sample in a study of T-cell reconstitution after alpha-beta-depleted transplantation in children. A single record per CDR3 protein comes from TCRdb applying MiXCR to the PCR reads. Among about 580,000 distinct CDR3 sequences listed, 20% to 25% were seen once. The specimen comprised PBMCs, mostly from graft donor cells, sampled 360 days after TCRalphabeta/CD19-depleted stem cell transplant. These receptors were obtained from a boy in the first two years of life who had a stem cell transplant for acute myeloid leukemia, so the T cells may come from the graft donor. CDR3s include the opening cysteine and the closing phenylalanine or tryptophan. D genes are given only for firm matches. Clone size, where shown, is once, few, many, or a class for clones that have expanded.

>TRBJ2-1|NA|many|TRBV20-1
TGCAGTGCTAGAGCCCCGGGCAGGCTTGGGTCGTTAGATGAGCAGTTCTTC
CSARAPGRLGSLDEQFF
>TRBJ1-2|NA|few|TRBV12-3/TRBV12-4
TGTGCCAGCAGTAGACAGTATGGCTACACCTTC
CASSRQYGYTF
>TRBJ2-5|TRBD1|few|TRBV20-1
TGCAGTGCTAGAGATCTTGGGACAGGGAAGAAAACCCAGTACTTC
CSARDLGTGKKTQYF
>TRBJ1-1|TRBD1|many|TRBV12-3/TRBV12-4
TGTGCCAGCAGTTATGACAGGGCTGGCACTGAAGCTTTCTTT
CASSYDRAGTEAFF
>TRBJ1-3|NA|NA|TRBV4-2
TGTGCCAGCATCGGGACATCAAGCTCCGGGTCTGGAAACACCATATATTTT
CASIGTSSSGSGNTIYF
>TRBJ2-7|TRBD1|NA|TRBV20-1
TGCAGTGCTAGAGATGGGAGGACAGGGGCCTACGAGCAGTACTTC
CSARDGRTGAYEQYF
>TRBJ2-2|TRBD1|many|TRBV29-1
TGCAGCGTTGAAGATCTACACGACAGGGCTGAAACCGGGGAGCTGTTTTTT
CSVEDLHDRAETGELFF
>TRBJ2-3|TRBD2|many|TRBV29-1
TGCAGCGTTTCCCAGCGGGGGGCCACAGATACGCAGTATTTT
CSVSQRGATDTQYF
>TRBJ2-1|NA|NA|TRBV6-5
TGTGCCAGCAGTTACCGGGAGAACGTATACAATGAGCAGTTCTTC
CASSYRENVYNEQFF
>TRBJ1-3|NA|few|TRBV20-1
TGCAGTGCTAGTCCATCGACGGGTTTCTCTGGAAACACCATATATTTT
CSASPSTGFSGNTIYF
>TRBJ1-1|NA|NA|TRBV9
TGTGCCAGCAGCGCTCAACACTGGGGGGGGGGAGCTTTCTTT
CASSAQHWGGGAFF
>TRBJ2-1|NA|many|TRBV12-3/TRBV12-4
TGTGCCAGCAAGAACGCCGGGAATTTGGATGAGCAGTTCTTC
CASKNAGNLDEQFF
>TRBJ1-1|NA|NA|TRBV12-3/TRBV12-4
TGTGCCAGCGCGGCTCTGAACACTGAAGCTTTCTTT
CASAALNTEAFF
>TRBJ2-1|TRBD1|NA|TRBV7-3
TGTGCCAGCAGCTCCCGGACAGGTTTCTACAATGAGCAGTTCTTC
CASSSRTGFYNEQFF
>TRBJ2-1|TRBD2|NA|TRBV24-1
TGTGCCACCAGTGATTTCAGGCTAGCGGGCGATGAGCAGTTCTTC
CATSDFRLAGDEQFF
>TRBJ2-3|NA|NA|TRBV27
TGTGCCAGCAGTTACAGCTTGACTAGCACAGATACGCAGTATTTT
CASSYSLTSTDTQYF
>TRBJ2-4|NA|NA|TRBV6-2/TRBV6-3
TGTGCCAGTGGGAAAGAGGGGCAGTTTCAGTACTTC
CASGKEGQFQYF
>TRBJ2-5|NA|few|TRBV29-1
TGCAGCGTCTTAATGGGAGGAGAGACCCAGTACTTC
CSVLMGGETQYF
>TRBJ2-3|NA|NA|TRBV12-3/TRBV12-4
TGTGCCAGCAGTTCGGAGTCTTATACGCAGTATTTT
CASSSESYTQYF
>TRBJ2-5|NA|many|TRBV12-3/TRBV12-4
TGTGCCAGCAGGAGGGGGGGAGCTTTAGGAGAGACCCAGTACTTC
CASRRGGALGETQYF
>TRBJ2-3|TRBD1|many|TRBV20-1
TGCAGTGTCCCAGGACAGGGTTTCTCAGATACGCAGTATTTT
CSVPGQGFSDTQYF
>TRBJ2-3|TRBD1|few|TRBV20-1
TGCAGTGCTAGGGACAGGGTCAGGCTTTCGGATACGCAGTATTTT
CSARDRVRLSDTQYF
>TRBJ2-3|NA|many|TRBV5-4
TGTGCCAGCAAGAGAAGGGGGGGGGTAGATACGCAGTATTTT
CASKRRGGVDTQYF
>TRBJ2-5|NA|few|TRBV7-2
TGTGCCAGCAGCTTGAGCAGTGGTTGGGAGACCCAGTACTTC
CASSLSSGWETQYF
>TRBJ1-6|NA|NA|TRBV20-1
TGCAGTGCTAGGGGAGGGCCATATTCACCCCTCCACTTT
CSARGGPYSPLHF
>TRBJ2-3|TRBD2|few|TRBV5-1
TGCGCCAGCAGCTCCCGGGGACTAGCGGGGGGCGCTAGCACAGATACGCAGTATTTT
CASSSRGLAGGASTDTQYF
>TRBJ2-1|NA|NA|TRBV2
TGTGCCAGCAGTGAGAGGTCTCCCAGTGGATTGGGCTACAATGAGCAGTTCTTC
CASSERSPSGLGYNEQFF
>TRBJ2-3|NA|NA|TRBV6-5
TGTGCCAGCAGTTACTCGAATACGGGGGTTAGCACAGATACGCAGTATTTT
CASSYSNTGVSTDTQYF
>TRBJ2-2|TRBD1|NA|TRBV6-4
TGTGCCAGCTCGGACCGGACAGGGGCGAACACCGGGGAGCTGTTTTTT
CASSDRTGANTGELFF
>TRBJ2-4|NA|few|TRBV5-6
TGTGCCAGCAGCGAGCGTCGTCACATTCAGTACTTC
CASSERRHIQYF
>TRBJ2-5|TRBD1|NA|TRBV7-7
TGTGCCAGCAGCGACAGCCCAGGGACAGGGGTAGGCGAGACCCAGTACTTC
CASSDSPGTGVGETQYF
>TRBJ2-1|TRBD2|NA|TRBV7-2
TGTGCCAGCAGCCGGGGGACTAGCAATGAGCAGTTCTTC
CASSRGTSNEQFF
>TRBJ2-5|NA|NA|TRBV7-6
TGTGCCAGCAGATTAACGGAGACCCAGTACTTC
CASRLTETQYF
>TRBJ2-3|TRBD1|many|TRBV12-3/TRBV12-4
TGTGCCAGCAGTTTGAGCAGGGGGCAAGCGGATACGCAGTATTTT
CASSLSRGQADTQYF
>TRBJ2-6|NA|few|TRBV12-3/TRBV12-4
TGTGCCAGCAACGCCGGGAACTCTGGGGCCAACGTCCTGACTTTC
CASNAGNSGANVLTF
>TRBJ2-3|NA|few|TRBV20-1
TGCAGTGCTAGTCGCGACTTTCGCACAGATACGCAGTATTTT
CSASRDFRTDTQYF
>TRBJ2-5|NA|many|TRBV12-3/TRBV12-4
TGTGCCAGCAGTTTGGACCCCAAGTTGTACTTC
CASSLDPKLYF
>TRBJ2-7|NA|NA|TRBV6-5
TGTGCCAGCAGTTACCGGGGGTGGTCCTACGAGCAGTACTTC
CASSYRGWSYEQYF
>TRBJ2-5|NA|few|TRBV15
TGTGCCACCAGCAGAGGTTTACAGGGATCGGAGACCCAGTACTTC
CATSRGLQGSETQYF
>TRBJ2-4|TRBD1|many|TRBV20-1
TGCAGTGCTAGCCGGGACAGGGGCAAAAACATTCAGTACTTC
CSASRDRGKNIQYF
>TRBJ1-2|NA|once|TRBV6-1
TGTGCCAGCTCCGGGCGACAGATGGACCATGGCTACACCTTC
CASSGRQMDHGYTF
>TRBJ2-5|NA|NA|TRBV12-3/TRBV12-4
TGTGCCAGCAGTCCTACGGGACACTTACAAGAGACCCAGTACTTC
CASSPTGHLQETQYF
>TRBJ2-6|NA|many|TRBV5-1
TGCGCCAGCAGGGACACTGACTCTGGGGCCAACGTCCTGACTTTC
CASRDTDSGANVLTF